This TCR beta chain was obtained from a study of T-cell reconstitution after alpha-beta-depleted transplantation in children. Germline CDR1 and CDR2: MNHEY and SMNVEV (reference sequence). CDR3 length: 16 amino acids. V was cut by 8 bases and J by 3 bases, with 20 bases left in between. Construction of the TCRbeta library involved unique molecular identifiers. MiXCR, run by TCRdb on the PCR reads, gives a single entry per CDR3 protein. The data contain roughly 500,000 distinct CDR3 sequences, around 12% of them seen just once; the ten biggest clones take up less than 6.5%. The receptor comes from a human donor who donated a stem cell graft to a child with combined immunodeficiency. Sequenced here: PBMCs from the stem cell graft donor, sampled from the stem cell graft. The V gene is TRBV27, the J gene TRBJ2-1; D gene ambiguous. In DNA form, the CDR3 reads TGTGCCAGCCACTCCGTTTGGGGAAAGAACTACAATGAGCAGTTCTTC. It is translated as CASHSVWGKNYNEQFF.